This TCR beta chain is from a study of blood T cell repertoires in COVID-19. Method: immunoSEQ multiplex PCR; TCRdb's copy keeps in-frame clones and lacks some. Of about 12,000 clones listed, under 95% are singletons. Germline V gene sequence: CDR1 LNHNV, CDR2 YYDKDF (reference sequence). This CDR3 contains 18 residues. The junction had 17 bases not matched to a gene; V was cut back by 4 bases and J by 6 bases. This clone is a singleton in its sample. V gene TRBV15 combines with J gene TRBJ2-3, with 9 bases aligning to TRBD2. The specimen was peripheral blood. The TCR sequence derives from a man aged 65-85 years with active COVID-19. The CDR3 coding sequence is TGTGCCACCAGCACGGGGGAGATGGCGGGGGGGCCGCGGGATACGCAGTATTTT. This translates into CATSTGEMAGGPRDTQYF.